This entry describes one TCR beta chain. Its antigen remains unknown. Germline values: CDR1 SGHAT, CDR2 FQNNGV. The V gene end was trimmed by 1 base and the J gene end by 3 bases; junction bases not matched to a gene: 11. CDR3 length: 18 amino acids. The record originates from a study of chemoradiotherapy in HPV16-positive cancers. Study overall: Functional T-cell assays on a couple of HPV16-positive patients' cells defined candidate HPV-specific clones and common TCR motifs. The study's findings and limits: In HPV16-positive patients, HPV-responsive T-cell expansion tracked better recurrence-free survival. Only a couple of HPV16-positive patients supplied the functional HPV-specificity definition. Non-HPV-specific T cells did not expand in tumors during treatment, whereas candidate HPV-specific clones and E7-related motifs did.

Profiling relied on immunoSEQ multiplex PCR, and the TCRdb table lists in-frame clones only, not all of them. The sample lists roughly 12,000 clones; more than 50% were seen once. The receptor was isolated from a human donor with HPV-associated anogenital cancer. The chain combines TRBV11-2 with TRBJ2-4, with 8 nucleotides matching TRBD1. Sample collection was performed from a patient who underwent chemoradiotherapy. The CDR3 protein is CASSLGPLRGRRKNIQYF. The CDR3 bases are TGTGCCAGCAGCTTAGGGCCCCTCAGGGGGCGCCGCAAAAACATTCAGTACTTC.